These T cell receptor beta chains were read from a single sample in a study of glioma-infiltrating T cells. Via MiXCR, TCRdb re-called the multiplex PCR reads, giving one row per CDR3 protein. The table shows around 390,000 distinct CDR3 sequences, with roughly 41% occurring only once. Sequencing was done on a sample of glioma tissue, nonneoplastic brain tissue, or PBMCs (not recorded which). These receptors originate from a human donor with low-grade glioma or glioblastoma, undergoing nonglioma brain surgery, or in good health (not recorded which). Each CDR3 is given with its conserved first and last residue. The order of the fields is V gene, J gene, D gene, clone size, CDR3 protein, CDR3 DNA. A D gene is named only where the DNA matches it firmly. The size of a clone is reported for some rows only, either as once, few or many, or as a class for expanded clones.

TRBV11-1	TRBJ2-3	TRBD2	-	CASSSTSGTFTDTQYF	TGTGCCAGCAGCTCCACTAGCGGGACCTTCACAGATACGCAGTATTTT
TRBV12-3/TRBV12-4	TRBJ1-5	TRBD1	once	CASTKRGGTGNQPQHF	TGTGCCAGCACTAAAAGAGGGGGGACAGGGAATCAGCCCCAGCATTTT
TRBV20-1	TRBJ2-7	TRBD2	-	CSARKRGSSYEQYF	TGCAGTGCTAGGAAGCGGGGGAGCTCCTACGAGCAGTACTTC
TRBV6-1	TRBJ1-1	-	many	CASSTLGGADTEAFF	TGTGCCAGCAGTACACTCGGGGGGGCGGACACTGAAGCTTTCTTT
TRBV19	TRBJ2-1	TRBD2	-	CASTPGSGSWNEQFF	TGTGCCAGTACCCCGGGTAGCGGGAGCTGGAATGAGCAGTTCTTT
TRBV19	TRBJ2-1	-	-	CASSMFRRDEQFF	TGTGCCAGTAGTATGTTCCGGCGGGATGAGCAGTTCTTC
TRBV28	TRBJ1-2	-	once	CASSWRNYGYIF	TGTGCCAGCAGTTGGAGGAACTATGGCTACATCTTC
TRBV19	TRBJ2-7	TRBD1	-	CASSIGTGSYEQYF	TGTGCCAGTAGTATCGGGACAGGGTCCTACGAGCAGTACTTC
TRBV24-1	TRBJ2-7	TRBD2	-	CATSETSGSYEQYF	TGTGCCACCAGTGAAACTAGCGGGAGTTACGAGCAGTACTTC
TRBV29-1	TRBJ2-5	TRBD2	-	CSVLGLAQETQYF	TGCAGCGTTCTCGGACTAGCACAAGAGACCCAGTACTTC
TRBV12-3/TRBV12-4	TRBJ1-1	-	few	CASSLGRNRRNTEAFF	TGTGCCAGCAGTCTAGGGAGGAACAGGAGGAACACTGAAGCTTTCTTT
TRBV4-3	TRBJ1-5	TRBD1	-	CASSQGTGNSNQPQHF	TGCGCCAGCAGCCAGGGGACAGGGAATAGCAATCAGCCCCAGCATTTT
TRBV20-1	TRBJ1-6	-	few	CSAMRGTLGSPLHF	TGCAGTGCTATGAGGGGGACTTTGGGTTCACCCCTCCACTTT
TRBV6-1	TRBJ2-7	-	many	CASSASQGRYEQYF	TGTGCCAGCAGCGCTAGTCAGGGGAGGTACGAGCAGTACTTC
TRBV10-2	TRBJ2-1	-	-	CATGRAPEQFF	TGTGCCACAGGGCGAGCACCTGAGCAGTTCTTC
TRBV7-2	TRBJ2-5	-	-	CASSYSVGRAQETQYF	TGTGCCAGCAGTTACTCAGTCGGCAGGGCCCAAGAGACCCAGTATTTC
TRBV7-9	TRBJ2-3	TRBD2	few	CASRRLAEGTDTQYF	TGTGCCAGCAGGCGCCTAGCGGAGGGTACAGATACGCAGTATTTT
TRBV6-6	TRBJ1-2	-	-	CAISTPARGKDGYTF	TGTGCCATCAGCACCCCGGCAAGGGGTAAGGATGGCTACACCTTC
TRBV29-1	TRBJ2-3	-	-	CSLGGFMATDTQYF	TGCAGCTTGGGGGGATTTATGGCCACAGATACGCAGTATTTT
TRBV20-1	TRBJ2-7	TRBD2	-	CSAPRRLAGPRVYF	TGCAGTGCCCCACGGCGACTAGCGGGACCCAGGGTGTACTTC
TRBV4-1	TRBJ2-3	-	-	CTSSRDFTDTHYF	TGCACCAGCAGCCGGGACTTCACAGATACGCACTATTTT
TRBV15	TRBJ2-7	-	-	CATSRDFAYEQYF	TGTGCCACCAGCAGAGATTTCGCCTACGAGCAGTACTTC
TRBV18	TRBJ1-1	-	-	CASSPAGVDGEAFF	TGTGCCAGCTCACCTGCAGGGGTTGATGGTGAAGCTTTCTTT
TRBV9	TRBJ2-7	-	-	CASSVGIENEQYF	TGTGCCAGCAGCGTAGGGATCGAAAATGAGCAGTACTTC
TRBV7-2	TRBJ2-3	TRBD1	few	CASSLQTGHTDTQYF	TGTGCCAGCAGCTTGCAGACAGGGCACACCGATACGCAGTATTTT
TRBV10-3	TRBJ2-7	-	-	CAILPGLGPYEQYF	TGTGCCATCCTACCGGGGCTGGGACCCTACGAGCAGTACTTC
TRBV7-2	TRBJ2-3	-	many	CASSLDTDTQYF	TGTGCCAGCAGTTTGGACACAGATACGCAGTATTTT
TRBV18	TRBJ1-2	-	-	CASPPQGGGDYGYTF	TGTGCCAGCCCACCACAAGGCGGCGGCGACTATGGCTACACCTTC
TRBV27	TRBJ1-5	TRBD1	many	CASSPWTGNNQPQHF	TGTGCCAGCAGTCCCTGGACAGGGAATAATCAGCCCCAGCATTTT
TRBV4-1	TRBJ2-7	TRBD2	-	CASSQGAGLLYEQYF	TGCGCCAGCAGCCAAGGGGCGGGACTACTCTACGAGCAGTACTTC
TRBV20-1	TRBJ2-7	-	-	CSTAQTVGNEQYF	TGCAGTACTGCACAGACTGTGGGGAACGAGCAGTACTTC
TRBV28	TRBJ1-2	-	many	CASSLGGQSYGYTF	TGTGCCAGCAGTTTAGGAGGGCAGAGCTATGGCTACACCTTC
TRBV28	TRBJ1-2	-	many	CASSSQRGAGYTF	TGTGCCAGCAGTTCCCAGCGCGGAGCCGGCTACACCTTC
TRBV28	TRBJ2-1	-	-	CASTGPINYNEQFF	TGTGCCAGCACCGGACCCATCAACTACAATGAGCAGTTCTTC
TRBV20-1	TRBJ2-1	TRBD1	-	CSAREQGGYNEQFF	TGCAGTGCTAGAGAACAGGGGGGCTACAATGAGCAGTTCTTC
TRBV6-1	TRBJ1-1	-	-	CASSELAGRMNTEAFF	TGTGCCAGCAGTGAATTGGCAGGGAGGATGAACACTGAAGCTTTCTTT
TRBV20-1	TRBJ2-5	-	-	CSALGSGNQETQYF	TGCAGTGCGTTGGGGTCGGGCAACCAAGAGACCCAGTACTTC
TRBV20-1	TRBJ2-5	-	-	CSARSDKEETQYF	TGCAGTGCTAGGAGTGATAAGGAAGAGACCCAGTACTTC
TRBV20-1	TRBJ2-1	-	many	CSARVPGLYNEQFF	TGCAGTGCTAGAGTTCCGGGACTCTACAATGAGCAGTTCTTC
TRBV4-1	TRBJ2-3	TRBD2	-	CASSQDKGLARFTDTQYF	TGCGCCAGCAGCCAAGATAAGGGACTAGCACGTTTCACAGATACGCAGTATTTT
TRBV6-1	TRBJ2-2	TRBD2	few	CASSLGLEVTGELFF	TGTGCCAGCAGCCTAGGACTAGAAGTCACCGGGGAGCTGTTTTTT
TRBV12-3/TRBV12-4	TRBJ2-1	-	-	CASSPLIAADNEQFF	TGTGCCAGCAGTCCCCTGATAGCGGCTGACAATGAGCAGTTCTTC
TRBV12-3/TRBV12-4	TRBJ2-3	-	-	CASTLLGNPPGTQYF	TGTGCCAGCACCCTACTGGGGAACCCCCCAGGTACGCAGTATTTT
TRBV27	TRBJ1-1	-	many	CASSLIGGLNTEAFF	TGTGCCAGCAGTCTTATAGGGGGTTTAAACACTGAAGCTTTCTTT
TRBV27	TRBJ2-5	TRBD2	many	CASSLSASGSEAQYF	TGTGCCAGCAGTTTATCGGCTAGCGGGTCCGAGGCCCAGTACTTC
TRBV29-1	TRBJ1-2	TRBD1	-	CSVAGDRGYYGYTF	TGCAGCGTTGCAGGGGACAGGGGGTACTATGGCTACACCTTC
TRBV5-4	TRBJ1-4	TRBD1	-	CASSATGTGIEKLFF	TGTGCCAGCAGCGCTACCGGGACAGGGATTGAAAAACTGTTTTTT
TRBV20-1	TRBJ2-7	-	few	CSAPPGRSAYEQYF	TGCAGTGCTCCGCCGGGACGGTCAGCCTACGAGCAGTACTTC
TRBV6-2/TRBV6-3	TRBJ2-1	TRBD2	few	CASSQKIAGALRNEQFF	TGTGCCAGCAGTCAAAAAATAGCGGGAGCTCTCCGGAATGAGCAGTTCTTC
TRBV6-1	TRBJ2-7	-	many	CASSEAGMSYEQYF	TGTGCCAGCAGTGAAGCCGGTATGTCCTACGAGCAGTACTTC
TRBV4-1	TRBJ2-5	TRBD2	-	CASSLGTSGRIETQYF	TGCGCCAGCAGCCTTGGGACTAGCGGGAGGATAGAGACCCAGTACTTC
TRBV6-1	TRBJ2-2	-	-	CASSPTGLGNTGELFF	TGTGCCAGCAGTCCAACTGGGTTGGGGAACACCGGGGAGCTGTTTTTT
TRBV19	TRBJ2-3	TRBD2	many	CASLRLAGDLTAQYF	TGTGCCAGTCTTCGACTAGCGGGAGATTTGACGGCGCAGTATTTT
TRBV18	TRBJ2-1	-	-	CASSPPGLRNEEFF	TGTGCCAGCTCACCACCGGGCCTGAGGAATGAGGAGTTCTTC
TRBV7-2	TRBJ1-1	-	-	CASSLRTNTKAFF	TGTGCCAGCAGCCTCCGGACGAACACTAAAGCTTTCTTT